This T cell receptor beta chain was obtained from a study of blood T cell repertoires in COVID-19. V lost 3 bases to trimming and J lost 0 bases; unmatched junction nucleotides: 6. From germline, CDR1 is GTSNPN and CDR2 SVGIG (reference sequence). This CDR3 region has 15 residues. The protocol was immunoSEQ multiplex PCR, while the TCRdb copy is restricted to in-frame clones and leaves out a portion. The sample records approximately 280,000 clones, around 83% being singletons. The genes are TRBV30 and TRBJ1-2, with TRBD1 identical over 8 bases. The sample was PBMCs or T cells enriched from blood (not recorded which). The TCR was taken from a man between 40 and 49 years old who had been exposed to COVID-19. CDR3 bases: TGTGCCTGGAGGCGGACAGGGCTCCCTAACTATGGCTACACCTTC. Translated: CAWRRTGLPNYGYTF.